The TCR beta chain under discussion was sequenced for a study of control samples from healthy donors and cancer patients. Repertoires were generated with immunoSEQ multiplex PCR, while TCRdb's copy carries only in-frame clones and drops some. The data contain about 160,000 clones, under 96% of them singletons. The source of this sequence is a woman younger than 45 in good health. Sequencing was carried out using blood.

CDR3: CASRLRDTGPSTGELFF. The CDR3 DNA sequence: TGTGCCAGCAGATTAAGGGATACAGGCCCCAGCACCGGGGAGCTGTTTTTT. V gene TRBV28 combines with J gene TRBJ2-2; a weak D match, TRBD1 (5 bases). This CDR3 has 17 amino acids. Trimming took 6 bases from V and 4 from J, leaving 21 bases between them. Per the germline V gene, CDR1 is MDHEN and CDR2 is SYDVKM. Looking up the rest from reference TRBV28 and TRBJ2-2 gives the full variable domain: DVKVTQSSRYLVKRTGEKVFLECVQDMDHENMFWYRQDPGLGLRLIYFSYDVKMKEKGDIPEGYSVSREKKERFSLILESASTNQTSMYLCASRLRDTGPSTGELFFGEGSRLTVL.